This entry is about one TCR beta chain. Its antigen is unknown. The data are from a study of cytomegalovirus exposure and HLA in healthy donors. Study-wide findings and caveats: Diagnosis of cytomegalovirus status made by the classifier reportedly showed high specificity and sensitivity. A cluster of highly shared sequence variants was likely a sequencing artifact. The study listed some 160 cytomegalovirus-associated TCR beta chains.

The trim removed 3 bases at V and 3 bases at J, leaving 5 bases unmatched. The CDR3 has 15 amino acids. Germline CDR1 and CDR2: SEHNR and FQNEAQ (reference sequence). The PCR ran on 60 Vbeta and 13 Jbeta primers. How the authors handled the data: The count from a later analysis was tens of millions of unique TCR beta chains, 9 million to 12 million of them shared. The table came from immunoSEQ multiplex PCR; TCRdb's copy has only in-frame clones and leaves some out. The V and J calls and clone size were taken over from that table, and D and trimming were inferred from the DNA. The sample yields about 100,000 clones, 76% seen once.

The specimen sequenced was PBMCs. This chain links TRBV7-9 with TRBJ2-3; 8 nucleotides match TRBD2. This TCR came from a woman aged 50 to 65 in good health and CMV-seropositive. The CDR3 coding sequence is TGTGCCAGCAGCTTCCAGCGGGAGCGAACAGATACGCAGTATTTT. This translates into CASSFQRERTDTQYF.